These 17 T cell receptor beta chains were sequenced from one sample in a study of graft-versus-host responses after intestinal transplantation. Their recognized antigens are unknown. The data were produced by immunoSEQ multiplex PCR, yet TCRdb's version contains in-frame clones alone and is incomplete. The sample records 130,000 to 150,000 clones, nearly 95% being singletons. The sequenced sample was unstimulated CD4+ T cells sorted from spleen or lymph node cells, obtained before intestinal transplant. The receptors were sampled from a human donor who received an intestinal transplant.

The chain is built from TRBV28 and TRBJ1-2; a possible D gene is TRBD1 (6 bases). Per the germline V gene, CDR1 is MDHEN and CDR2 is SYDVKM. V gave up 4 bases and J gave up 4 bases, with 10 bases separating them. The CDR3 loop spans 13 amino acids. The CDR3 DNA follows: TGTGCCAGCAGTTACACAGGGCCCTATGGCTACACCTTC. It is translated as CASSYTGPYGYTF.

V is TRBV29-1 and J is TRBJ1-1, with D maybe TRBD1 (5 bases). The V end lost 7 bases, the J end lost 0 bases, and 12 bases lay between the germline ends. The length of the CDR3 is 13 residues. The germline gives CDR1 SQVTM, CDR2 ANQGSEA. The CDR3 DNA is TGCAGCGCCAGGGAGGGAATGAACACTGAAGCTTTCTTT. It specifies CSAREGMNTEAFF.

The chain uses TRBV28 and TRBJ2-2, with TRBD1 matching over 7 bases. V gave up 10 bases and J gave up 7 bases; unmatched junction bases: 12. This CDR3 is 14 amino acids long. The germline V gene has CDR1 MDHEN and CDR2 SYDVKM. The CDR3 nucleotides are TGTGCCATCTCGAGGGGGCTGAAGGGCGGGGAGCTGTTTTTT. Translation: CAISRGLKGGELFF.

The chain is built from TRBV19 and TRBJ2-7; D is ambiguous. The CDR3 spans 13 residues. Between the trimmed V and J ends, which lost 5 bases and 3 bases, there was a span of 11 bases. Germline assignment: CDR1 LNHDA and CDR2 SQIVND (reference sequence). The chain's CDR3 is CASSRAALYEQYF. CDR3 DNA sequence: TGTGCCAGTAGTCGGGCCGCTCTCTACGAGCAGTACTTC. The full variable domain, its missing parts supplied by reference TRBV19 and TRBJ2-7, is DGGITQSPKYLFRKEGQNVTLSCEQNLNHDAMYWYRQDPGQGLRLIYYSQIVNDFQKGDIAEGYSVSREKKESFPLTVTSAQKNPTAFYLCASSRAALYEQYFGPGTRLTVT.

This clone was observed once. The chain has TRBV28 and TRBJ1-3; D unclear. Germline CDR1 is MDHEN and CDR2 is SYDVKM. This CDR3 comprises 15 residues. V lost 1 base and J lost 4, with 11 bases in between. The chain's CDR3 is CASSLYTLGGNTIYF. In nucleotides, the CDR3 is TGTGCCAGCAGTTTATATACCTTGGGAGGAAACACCATATATTTT.

The chain is built from TRBV18 and TRBJ1-5; no reliable D call. CDR3 size: 13 residues. V dropped 6 bases and J dropped 7 bases, with 13 bases sitting between them. The germline CDR1 and CDR2 sequences are KGHSH and LQKENI. The CDR3 here is CASSPDQIQPQHF. In nucleotides, the CDR3 is TGTGCCAGCTCTCCCGATCAAATCCAGCCCCAGCATTTT.

The chain combines TRBV28 with TRBJ2-3; 7 nucleotides line up with TRBD2. CDR1 and CDR2 from the germline V gene are MDHEN and SYDVKM. V was pared by 6 bases and J by 8 bases, with 11 bases of the junction left unmatched. CDR3 size: 14 residues. The DNA of the CDR3 is TGTGCCAGCAGCTTTCCCGGACTAGTAGCTACGCAGTATTTT. As protein: CASSFPGLVATQYF.

This chain uses TRBV6-5 with TRBJ2-7, with TRBD1 identical over 8 bases. Trimming removed 7 bases from V and 7 bases from J; junction bases left unmatched: 3. The CDR3 is 11 amino acids. Germline CDR1 and CDR2: MNHEY and SVGAGI. This chain's CDR3 is CASKTGGEQYF. The CDR3 nucleotides are TGTGCCAGCAAAACAGGGGGTGAGCAGTACTTC.

The genes are TRBV6-6 and TRBJ2-1; weak D call: TRBD1 (6 bases). V dropped 2 bases and J dropped 7 bases, with 15 bases sitting between them. Germline assignment: CDR1 MNHNY and CDR2 SVGAGI (reference sequence). The CDR3 spans 15 residues. The CDR3 bases are TGTGCCAGCAGTTACCAACAGGGTATAAGGAATGAGCAGTTCTTC. Its translation is CASSYQQGIRNEQFF.

The J gene is TRBJ1-2, the V gene TRBV6-1; 12 nucleotides line up with TRBD1. CDR3 size: 15 residues. The ends lost 5 bases at V and 5 bases at J; junction bases unmatched: 6. CDR1 and CDR2 (germline): MNHNS, SASEGT. CDR3 residues: CASSSGTGGEYGYTF. The CDR3 DNA reads TGTGCCAGCAGTTCCGGGACAGGGGGCGAATATGGCTACACCTTC.

The V gene is TRBV18, the J gene TRBJ1-1, with 7 bases that match TRBD1. Looked up from germline, CDR1 is KGHSH and CDR2 is LQKENI. The CDR3 length is 16 residues. V lost 4 bases and J lost 0; bases outside the gene matches: 8. CDR3 bases: TGTGCCAGCTCACTAAATTCGGACAGGATGAACACTGAAGCTTTCTTT. This translates into CASSLNSDRMNTEAFF.

The chain carries TRBV28 and TRBJ2-7; D is perhaps TRBD1 or TRBD2 (5 bases each). V was trimmed by 5 bases and J by 6 bases, leaving 14 bases between them. Germline V lookup: CDR1 MDHEN, CDR2 SYDVKM. CDR3 size: 13 residues. CDR3 in amino acids: CASSPLGVGEQYF. The CDR3 DNA reads as TGTGCCAGCAGTCCGCTGGGGGTGGGCGAGCAGTACTTC.

The chain recombines TRBV30 with TRBJ1-2; TRBD1 aligns across 10 bases. This CDR3 comprises 21 residues. J was trimmed by 7 bases and V by 0 bases; bases with no gene match: 26. Germline-derived CDR1 and CDR2 are GTSNPN and SVGIG (reference sequence). The CDR3 sequence: CAWSVFFDKDVRQGAVGGYTF. CDR3 nucleotides: TGTGCCTGGAGTGTATTCTTCGATAAGGACGTGCGACAGGGGGCAGTAGGTGGCTACACCTTC.

This clone appeared a single time. The chain uses TRBV5-1 and TRBJ2-1; 7 positions agree with TRBD1. The length of the CDR3 is 14 residues. The V gene's germline CDR1 is SGHRS and CDR2 YFSETQ. The V gene end was trimmed by 4 bases and the J gene end by 3 bases; junction bases not matched to a gene: 4. CDR3 in amino acids: CASSPGQSYNEQFF. The CDR3 DNA is TGCGCCAGCAGCCCGGGACAGAGCTACAATGAGCAGTTCTTC.

This sequence joins TRBV27 and TRBJ1-5, with no clear D. Trimming took 4 bases from V and 3 from J, leaving 1 base between them. Germline values: CDR1 MNHEY, CDR2 SMNVEV (reference sequence). The CDR3 has 11 amino acids. In DNA, the CDR3 is TGTGCCAGCAGTTACAATCAGCCCCAGCATTTT. Translation: CASSYNQPQHF.

The chain carries TRBV5-1 and TRBJ1-1, with TRBD1 matching 9 bases. The junction had 9 bases not matched to a gene; V was cut back by 0 bases and J by 3 bases. The CDR3 totals 17 residues. Germline V gene data show CDR1 as SGHRS and CDR2 as YFSETQ. CDR3 in amino acids: CASSLVVSGQGDTEAFF. In DNA, the CDR3 is TGCGCCAGCAGCTTGGTCGTATCGGGACAGGGTGACACTGAAGCTTTCTTT.

The chain joins TRBV5-6 to TRBJ1-2, with 9 bases that match TRBD1. CDR1 is SGHDT and CDR2 is YYEEEE in the germline V gene. This CDR3 has 15 residues. Germline trimming cut 4 bases from V and 7 bases from J; bases unmatched to any gene: 11. As DNA, the CDR3 is TGTGCCAGCAGCGGCGGGACAGGGTCTTTTGCTGGCTACACCTTC. Protein: CASSGGTGSFAGYTF.